The present entry profiles one T cell receptor (beta chain) with its context. Its antigen is undetermined. The entry originates in a study of cytomegalovirus exposure and HLA in healthy donors. CDR1 is MGHRA, CDR2 YSYEKL, per germline. V dropped 2 bases and J dropped 4 bases, with 15 bases sitting between them. This CDR3 has 16 amino acids. Study conclusions and caveats: Serostatus for CMV was the only available immune exposure information.

PCR was performed using 60 Vbeta and 13 Jbeta primers. The protocol was immunoSEQ multiplex PCR, while the TCRdb copy is restricted to in-frame clones and leaves out a portion. The sample has about 210,000 clones; roughly 80% are singletons. The clonotype originates from a man aged 40-49 years in good health and CMV-seropositive. This rearrangement joins TRBV4-1 to TRBJ1-5; possibly TRBD1 for D (6 bases). Sequencing was carried out using PBMCs. The CDR3 sequence: CASSQSVWDTNQPQHF. The CDR3 DNA is TGCGCCAGCAGCCAATCAGTTTGGGACACAAATCAGCCCCAGCATTTT.